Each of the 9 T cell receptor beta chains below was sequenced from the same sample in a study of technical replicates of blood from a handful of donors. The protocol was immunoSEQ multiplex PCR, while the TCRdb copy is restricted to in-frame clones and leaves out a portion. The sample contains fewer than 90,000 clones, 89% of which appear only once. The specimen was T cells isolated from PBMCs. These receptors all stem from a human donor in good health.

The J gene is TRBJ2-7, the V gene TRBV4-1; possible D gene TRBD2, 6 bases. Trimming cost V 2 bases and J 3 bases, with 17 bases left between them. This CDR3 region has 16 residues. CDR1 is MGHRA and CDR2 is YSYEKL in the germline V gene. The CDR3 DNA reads TGCGCCAGCAGCCAATTCTCGCGACTAGGAGTCTACGAGCAGTACTTC. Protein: CASSQFSRLGVYEQYF.

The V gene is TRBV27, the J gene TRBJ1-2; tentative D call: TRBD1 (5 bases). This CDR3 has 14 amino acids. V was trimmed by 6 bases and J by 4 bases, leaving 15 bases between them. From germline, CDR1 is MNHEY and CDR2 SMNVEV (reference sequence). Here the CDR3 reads CASSFTGTAYGYTF. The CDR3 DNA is TGTGCCAGCAGCTTCACCGGGACTGCCTATGGCTACACCTTC.

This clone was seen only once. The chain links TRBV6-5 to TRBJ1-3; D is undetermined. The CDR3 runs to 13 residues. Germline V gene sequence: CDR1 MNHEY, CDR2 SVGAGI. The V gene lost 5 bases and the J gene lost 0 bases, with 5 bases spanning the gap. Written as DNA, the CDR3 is TGTGCCAGCAGTCGGGGCTCTGGAAACACCATATATTTT. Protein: CASSRGSGNTIYF.

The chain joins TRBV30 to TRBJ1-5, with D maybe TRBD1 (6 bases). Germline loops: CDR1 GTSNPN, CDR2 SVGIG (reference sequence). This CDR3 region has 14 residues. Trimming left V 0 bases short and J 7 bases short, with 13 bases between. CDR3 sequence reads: CAWSVRGGLQPQHF. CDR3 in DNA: TGTGCCTGGAGTGTACGCGGGGGGCTACAGCCCCAGCATTTT.

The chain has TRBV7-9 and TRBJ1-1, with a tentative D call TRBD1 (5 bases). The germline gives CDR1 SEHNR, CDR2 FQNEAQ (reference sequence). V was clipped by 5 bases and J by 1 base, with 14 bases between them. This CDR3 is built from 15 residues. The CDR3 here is CASSAVPRENTEAFF. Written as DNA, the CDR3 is TGTGCCAGCAGCGCCGTTCCCAGGGAGAACACTGAAGCTTTCTTT.

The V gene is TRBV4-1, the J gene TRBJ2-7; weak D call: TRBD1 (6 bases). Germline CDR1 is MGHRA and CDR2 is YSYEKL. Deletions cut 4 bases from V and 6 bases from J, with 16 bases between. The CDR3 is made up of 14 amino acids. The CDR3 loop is CASSPGTGSREQYF. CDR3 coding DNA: TGCGCCAGCAGCCCGGGTACAGGGAGCCGCGAGCAGTACTTC.

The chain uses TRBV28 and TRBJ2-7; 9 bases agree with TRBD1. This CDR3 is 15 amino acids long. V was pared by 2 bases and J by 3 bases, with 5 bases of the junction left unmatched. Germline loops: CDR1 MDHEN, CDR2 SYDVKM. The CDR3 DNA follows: TGTGCCAGCAGTTTACTCGGGACAGGGTACTACGAGCAGTACTTC. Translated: CASSLLGTGYYEQYF.

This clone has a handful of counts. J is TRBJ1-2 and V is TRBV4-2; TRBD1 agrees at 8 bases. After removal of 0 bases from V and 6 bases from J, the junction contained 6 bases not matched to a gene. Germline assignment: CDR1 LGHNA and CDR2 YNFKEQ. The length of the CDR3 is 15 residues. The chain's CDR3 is CASSQEDGQGNGYTF. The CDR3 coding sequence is TGTGCCAGCAGCCAAGAGGATGGACAGGGTAATGGCTACACCTTC.

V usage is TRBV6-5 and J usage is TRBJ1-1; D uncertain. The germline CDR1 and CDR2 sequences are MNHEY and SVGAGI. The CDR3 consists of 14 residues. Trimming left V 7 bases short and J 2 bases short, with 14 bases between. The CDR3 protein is CASILAQGNTEAFF. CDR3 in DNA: TGTGCCAGCATACTAGCCCAAGGAAACACTGAAGCTTTCTTT.